These 8 T cell receptor beta chains share one sample of origin, sequenced in a study of T cells in Graves' hyperthyroidism and ophthalmopathy. Regions amplified from RNA transcripts were the TCR beta CDR3 regions. A first-round RT-PCR of the TCR CDR3 used the HTBI primer set. One entry per CDR3 protein, called by TCRdb with MiXCR from the multiplex PCR reads. The sample includes under 450,000 distinct CDR3 sequences, about 15% of them seen just once. Sequences were obtained from blood. The source of these receptors is a woman younger than 30 with Graves' hyperthyroidism.

This clonotype was detected many times. The chain couples TRBV28 to TRBJ1-3, with D unclear. Germline V gene lookup returns CDR1 MDHEN and CDR2 SYDVKM. Trimming took 8 bases from V and 0 from J, leaving 14 bases between them. The length of the CDR3 is 15 residues. The CDR3 here is CASQQPLNSGNTIYF. The CDR3 DNA sequence: TGTGCCAGCCAACAGCCCTTGAACTCTGGAAACACCATATATTTT.

In this sample, this clonotype turned up many times. The rearrangement joins TRBV28 to TRBJ2-7; no reliable D call. The CDR3 totals 15 residues. Per the germline V gene, CDR1 is MDHEN and CDR2 is SYDVKM. The V gene lost 1 base and the J gene lost 3 bases, with 13 bases spanning the gap. Written as DNA, the CDR3 is TGTGCCAGCAGTTTATCCTCCGCCCAAATCTACGAGCAGTACTTC. This codes for CASSLSSAQIYEQYF.

This clonotype was observed many times. The V call is TRBV25-1, the J call TRBJ1-5; 10 bases agree with TRBD1. Germline V gene lookup returns CDR1 MGHDK and CDR2 SYGVNS. The V and J ends lost 3 bases and 3 bases, in that order; junction bases with no gene match: 8. CDR3 size: 17 residues. The CDR3 DNA follows: TGTGCCAGCAGTGAGGCGGACAGGGGGGTTCCCAATCAGCCCCAGCATTTT. This codes for CASSEADRGVPNQPQHF. The entire variable domain, with the rest obtained from reference TRBV25-1 and TRBJ1-5, is as follows: EADIYQTPRYLVIGTGKKITLECSQTMGHDKMYWYQQDPGMELHLIHYSYGVNSTEKGDLSSESTVSRIRTEHFPLTLESARPSHTSQYLCASSEADRGVPNQPQHFGDGTRLSIL.

Comments on this clonotype: With a much larger clone just one base away, this may be a read error. V gene TRBV12-3 or TRBV12-4 combines with J gene TRBJ2-5; 8 nucleotides line up with TRBD2. With V trimmed by 5 bases and J by 7 bases, 15 bases remained unmatched. The CDR3 has 16 amino acids. CDR3 region: CASSPREGGVRATQYF. For the CDR3, the DNA is TGTGCCAGCAGTCCCCGGGAGGGCGGGGTGAGAGCGACCCAGTACTTC.

This clonotype was counted at least ten times. The chain employs TRBV5-8 and TRBJ1-6; D gene unclear. Germline V gene data show CDR1 as SGHTS and CDR2 as YDEGEE. V lost 7 bases and J 7 bases, leaving 9 bases between the germline ends. The CDR3 runs 12 residues. The CDR3 DNA follows: TGTGCCAGCCGCTACCTAAATTCACCCCTCCACTTT. This sequence encodes CASRYLNSPLHF.

This clonotype was picked up many times. The genes are TRBV18 and TRBJ1-4; tentative D call: TRBD1 (5 bases). The length of the CDR3 is 13 residues. The germline CDR1 and CDR2 sequences are KGHSH and LQKENI. V was pared by 5 bases and J by 8 bases, with 12 bases between. In nucleotides, the CDR3 is TGTGCCAGCTCAGACACTGGGACGGAAAAACTGTTTTTT. Protein: CASSDTGTEKLFF.

The rearrangement links TRBV28 to TRBJ2-7; TRBD2 agrees at 7 bases. This CDR3 contains 16 residues. CDR1 MDHEN and CDR2 SYDVKM come from the germline V gene. J lost 4 bases, V lost 1 base, and 10 bases had no gene match. CDR3 amino acids: CASSLSGGSAAYEQYF. In nucleotides, the CDR3 is TGTGCCAGCAGTTTATCCGGGGGGAGCGCAGCGTACGAGCAGTACTTC.

This clonotype was recorded many times. This chain links TRBV30 with TRBJ1-1, with a possible D match to TRBD1 (5 bases). Germline lookup yields CDR1 GTSNPN and CDR2 SVGIG (reference sequence). CDR3 size: 15 residues. Trimming cost V 0 bases and J 6 bases, with 17 bases left between them. DNA of the CDR3: TGTGCCTGGAGTGTAGGGGTGGGGGTGGTTGCTGAAGCTTTCTTT. Translation gives CAWSVGVGVVAEAFF.